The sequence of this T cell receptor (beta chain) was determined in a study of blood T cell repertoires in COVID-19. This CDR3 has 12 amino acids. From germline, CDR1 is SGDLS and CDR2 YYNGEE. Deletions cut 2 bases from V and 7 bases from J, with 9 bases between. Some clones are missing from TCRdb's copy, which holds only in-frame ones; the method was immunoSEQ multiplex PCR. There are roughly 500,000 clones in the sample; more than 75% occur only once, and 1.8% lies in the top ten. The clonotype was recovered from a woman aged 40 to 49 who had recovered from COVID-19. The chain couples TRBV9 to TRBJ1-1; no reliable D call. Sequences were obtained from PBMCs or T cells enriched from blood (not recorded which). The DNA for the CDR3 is TGTGCCAGCAGCGTCCCTCACGGTGAAGCTTTCTTT. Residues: CASSVPHGEAFF.